The 26 T cell receptor beta chains below were found in one sample sequenced in a study of blood T cells in healthy people across ages. Alongside a J-beta primer mix, a sample-barcoded 5' primer served in a second PCR lasting about 7 to 12 cycles. From the 5' RACE reads, TCRdb called clonotypes with MiXCR, one entry per CDR3 protein. The data show about 570,000 distinct CDR3 sequences, 27% seen once. Source material: blood. The source of these receptors is a woman in her 70s in good health.

This clonotype was detected a few times. The chain joins TRBV6-5 to TRBJ2-1, with TRBD2 matching over 10 bases. CDR1 and CDR2 (germline): MNHEY, SVGAGI. This CDR3 comprises 14 residues. Losses at the gene ends were 10 bases for V and 5 bases for J; bases not matched to a gene: 8. The CDR3 loop is CATVRSGGDNEQFF. CDR3 nucleotide sequence: TGTGCCACTGTAAGGAGCGGGGGGGACAATGAGCAGTTCTTC.

This sequence joins TRBV6-2 or TRBV6-3 and TRBJ1-5, with D perhaps matching TRBD1 (5 bases). Germline V gene data show CDR1 as MNHEY and CDR2 as SVGEGT. The CDR3 is 15 amino acids. Trimming took off 8 bases at V and 2 bases at J, with 16 bases between the two ends. The CDR3 DNA reads as TGTGCCAGCCAAGTCGGGGGAAGTGGCAATCAGCCCCAGCATTTT. Its translation is CASQVGGSGNQPQHF.

This clonotype was observed many times. This rearrangement joins TRBV6-5 to TRBJ1-2; TRBD1 matches 7 bases. Germline lookup yields CDR1 MNHEY and CDR2 SVGAGI. V dropped 6 bases and J dropped 7; count of bases not matched to a gene: 11. The CDR3 consists of 14 residues. Written as DNA, the CDR3 is TGTGCCAGCAGCCGTGCGAAGGGGGCGTTTGGCTACACCTTC. It specifies CASSRAKGAFGYTF.

This clonotype has more than one count but fewer than ten. The chain recombines TRBV9 with TRBJ1-4, with 8 bases that match TRBD1. Per the germline V gene, CDR1 is SGDLS and CDR2 is YYNGEE. Losses at the gene ends were 3 bases for V and 6 bases for J; bases not matched to a gene: 7. The CDR3 extends over 15 amino acids. The chain's CDR3 is CASSGTGTGHEKLFF. CDR3 DNA sequence: TGTGCCAGCAGCGGTACCGGGACAGGTCATGAAAAACTGTTTTTT.

V and J are TRBV12-3 or TRBV12-4 and TRBJ1-3; no clear D gene. V gave up 3 bases and J gave up 0 bases, with 3 bases separating them. The CDR3 covers 13 residues. The CDR3 DNA reads TGTGCCAGCAGTTTTGGCTCTGGAAACACCATATATTTT. Translated, it gives CASSFGSGNTIYF.

There are a few counts of this clonotype. The chain joins TRBV5-1 to TRBJ2-3, with D perhaps TRBD2 (5 bases). V lost 0 bases and J lost 5, with 10 bases in between. CDR1 is SGHRS, CDR2 YFSETQ, per germline. The CDR3 loop spans 14 amino acids. CDR3 sequence: CASSLVRAQDTQYF. For the CDR3, the DNA is TGCGCCAGCAGCTTGGTGCGGGCCCAAGATACGCAGTATTTT.

This clonotype was found a few times. In DNA, the CDR3 is TGTGCCAGCAGCTCCAGCACAGGGGCCACTGAAGCTTTCTTT. This sequence encodes CASSSSTGATEAFF. V usage is TRBV7-9 and J usage is TRBJ1-1; TRBD1 aligns across 7 bases. The CDR3 length is 14 residues. CDR1 and CDR2 from the germline V gene are SEHNR and FQNEAQ (reference sequence). Germline trimming cut 4 bases from V and 4 bases from J; bases unmatched to any gene: 6.

This clonotype appeared a few times. The chain has TRBV2 and TRBJ2-2; TRBD2 is a possible D gene (6 bases). CDR3 size: 18 residues. Germline loops: CDR1 SNHLY, CDR2 FYNNEI. The V end lost 5 bases, the J end lost 1 base, and 20 bases lay between the germline ends. The CDR3 loop is CASSYGTETSWNTGELFF. CDR3 in DNA: TGTGCCAGCAGTTACGGGACTGAGACTTCCTGGAACACCGGGGAGCTGTTTTTT.

The V and J genes are TRBV4-3 and TRBJ2-7, with 8 bases matching TRBD1. V lost 1 base and J lost 7; bases outside the gene matches: 6. This CDR3 is built from 14 residues. Germline CDR1 LGHNA, CDR2 YSLEER. CDR3 sequence (DNA): TGCGCCAGCAGCCAAGGGCGGACAGGGAGAGAGCAGTACTTC. Translation: CASSQGRTGREQYF.

This clonotype came up many times. The chain's CDR3 is CAISDGFGRRETQYF. CDR3 coding DNA: TGTGCCATCAGTGATGGTTTTGGACGGAGAGAGACCCAGTACTTC. The V gene is TRBV10-3, the J gene TRBJ2-5; D remains unclear. This CDR3 spans 15 amino acids. V shed 3 bases and J shed 4 bases, with 15 bases lying between them. The V gene's germline CDR1 is ENHRY and CDR2 SYGVKD.

J is TRBJ2-1 and V is TRBV5-1; TRBD2 might be the D (6 bases). This CDR3 comprises 15 residues. Germline CDR1 and CDR2: SGHRS and YFSETQ. V was clipped by 2 bases and J by 6 bases, with 15 bases between them. The CDR3 DNA is TGCGCCAGCAGCTTCCCAGCGGGTGGGGTCAATGAGCAGTTCTTC. Residues: CASSFPAGGVNEQFF.

There are a few counts of this clonotype. Relative to the germline gene, one junction end is altered; a read error may explain this. The chain joins TRBV11-3 to TRBJ2-5, with no clear D. The CDR3 runs to 13 residues. Germline V gene sequence: CDR1 SGHNT, CDR2 YENEEA. CDR3 sequence (DNA): TGTGCCAGCAGCTCCCGGTTCCAAGAGGCCCAGTACTTC. This gives the protein CASSSRFQEAQYF.

This clonotype has a count of ten or more. The V and J genes are TRBV4-1 and TRBJ1-5, with TRBD1 matching 9 bases. The CDR3 spans 18 residues. J was trimmed by 1 base and V by 0 bases; bases with no gene match: 7. Germline CDR1 is MGHRA and CDR2 is YSYEKL. CDR3 region: CASSQDLGQGRSNQPQHF. For the CDR3, the DNA is TGCGCCAGCAGCCAAGATCTGGGACAGGGAAGAAGCAATCAGCCCCAGCATTTT.

Turning to this clonotype: The junction departs from germline at one end; a sequencing error may be responsible. The gene calls are TRBV20-1 and TRBJ2-1; TRBD2 matches 14 bases. The DNA end lines up better with TRBJ2-5; the J call may be wrong. Per germline, CDR1 DFQATT and CDR2 SNEGSKA (reference sequence). The CDR3 runs to 16 residues. CDR3 DNA: TGCAGTGCTAGGGGACTAGCGGGGGCTCTACAAGAGGCCCAGTACTTC. It encodes CSARGLAGALQEAQYF.

Only a few counts were recorded for this clonotype. J is TRBJ2-7 and V is TRBV9; TRBD2 aligns across 7 bases. The V gene end was trimmed by 0 bases and the J gene end by 1 base; junction bases not matched to a gene: 7. The V gene's germline CDR1 is SGDLS and CDR2 YYNGEE. CDR3 length: 16 residues. CDR3 coding DNA: TGTGCCAGCAGCGTAGGTTCTAGCGGATTGTCCTACGAGCAGTACTTC. As protein: CASSVGSSGLSYEQYF.

V is TRBV10-3 and J is TRBJ2-5; the match to TRBD2 covers 13 bases. Germline values: CDR1 ENHRY, CDR2 SYGVKD. The CDR3 has 14 amino acids. Trimming at V came to 10 bases and at J to 0 bases, leaving 2 bases not matched to a gene. This CDR3 is CATGTSGDQETQYF. CDR3 bases: TGTGCCACCGGGACTAGCGGGGACCAAGAGACCCAGTACTTC.

This clonotype was recorded a few times. The rearrangement links TRBV5-1 to TRBJ2-3; D may correspond to TRBD1 or TRBD2 (5 bases each). Germline V gene sequence: CDR1 SGHRS, CDR2 YFSETQ. V shed 1 base and J shed 2 bases, with 14 bases lying between them. CDR3 length: 16 residues. The DNA for the CDR3 is TGCGCCAGCAGCTTGAACCCAGGGACGGTCACAGATACGCAGTATTTT. Amino acid sequence: CASSLNPGTVTDTQYF.

Details on this clonotype: Sequence at one end of the junction differs from germline and may be a read error. The V call is TRBV20-1, the J call TRBJ2-4, with no clear D. The germline gives CDR1 DFQATT, CDR2 SNEGSKA (reference sequence). The CDR3 contains 10 residues. The CDR3 nucleotides read TGCAGTGCTCCTCCCGGGCCCCTAAAGTTC. Its translation: CSAPPGPLKF.

This clonotype was observed at least ten times. The V call is TRBV4-2, the J call TRBJ1-4; D possibly corresponds to TRBD1 (5 bases). This CDR3 is built from 16 residues. With 1 base removed from V and 6 bases from J, the gap between germline ends came to 15 bases. Germline V lookup: CDR1 LGHNA, CDR2 YNFKEQ. Written as DNA, the CDR3 is TGTGCCAGCAGCCAAGGGGACCCTCGTGCGGATGAAAAACTGTTTTTT. It is translated as CASSQGDPRADEKLFF.

The table lists this clonotype with a few counts. The J gene is TRBJ2-5, the V gene TRBV20-1; tentatively, D is TRBD1 or TRBD2 (5 bases each). The V end was cut by 0 bases, the J end by 1 base, with 15 bases between. This CDR3 has 16 amino acids. The germline V gene has CDR1 DFQATT and CDR2 SNEGSKA (reference sequence). The CDR3 DNA is TGCAGTGCTAGAGACTGGGACGGAGGAGCCCAAGAGACCCAGTACTTC. Translating gives CSARDWDGGAQETQYF.

Here the CDR3 reads CASSYSSGRAKEQYF. CDR3 nucleotides: TGTGCCAGCAGTTACTCTTCAGGGAGAGCGAAGGAGCAGTACTTC. The genes are TRBV6-5 and TRBJ2-7, with D perhaps TRBD1 or TRBD2 (5 bases each). Between the trimmed V and J ends, which lost 0 bases and 7 bases, there was a span of 16 bases. The CDR3 covers 15 residues. Looked up from germline, CDR1 is MNHEY and CDR2 is SVGAGI.

This rearrangement joins TRBV7-2 to TRBJ1-1; 7 bases fit TRBD1. Germline loops: CDR1 SGHTA, CDR2 FQGNSA. Trimming at V came to 5 bases and at J to 1 base, leaving 7 bases not matched to a gene. The CDR3 length is 15 residues. The CDR3 sequence is CASSPRQGTNTEAFF. In DNA form, the CDR3 reads TGTGCCAGCAGCCCCCGACAGGGAACGAACACTGAAGCTTTCTTT.

The chain employs TRBV18 and TRBJ1-2; 11 bases are a match to TRBD1. This CDR3 is built from 15 residues. Trimming cost V 3 bases and J 6 bases; bases outside gene matches: 6. Germline V gene lookup returns CDR1 KGHSH and CDR2 LQKENI. The CDR3 reads CASSPQGQGVNGYTF. CDR3 DNA: TGTGCCAGCTCACCCCAGGGACAGGGGGTAAATGGCTACACCTTC.

The J gene is TRBJ2-6, the V gene TRBV27, with a weak D call TRBD1 (6 bases). Trimming pared 3 bases from V and 0 bases from J, leaving 12 bases between. The CDR3 sequence is 17 residues long. Germline V gene data show CDR1 as MNHEY and CDR2 as SMNVEV (reference sequence). The chain's CDR3 is CASSFTGLRSGANVLTF. In DNA form, the CDR3 reads TGTGCCAGCAGTTTTACAGGGCTCCGCTCTGGGGCCAACGTCCTGACTTTC.

V and J are TRBV5-1 and TRBJ1-1; D might be TRBD1 (6 bases). Trimming took 6 bases from V and 0 from J, leaving 15 bases between them. Germline-derived CDR1 and CDR2 are SGHRS and YFSETQ. The CDR3 loop spans 15 amino acids. In DNA form, the CDR3 reads TGCGCCAGCACCTGGACAGCGAGCATGAACACTGAAGCTTTCTTT. It translates to CASTWTASMNTEAFF.

This clonotype has only a few counts. This chain joins TRBV2 and TRBJ1-4; perhaps TRBD1 as D (5 bases). V was shortened by 6 bases and J by 8 bases, with 16 bases between the two germline ends. Germline CDR1 SNHLY, CDR2 FYNNEI. The CDR3 sequence is 14 residues long. CDR3 protein: CASSSQGVGEKLFF. In DNA form, the CDR3 reads TGTGCCAGCAGCTCCCAGGGTGTAGGAGAAAAACTGTTTTTT.